The source of this TCR beta chain is a study of early T cells in non-severe SARS-CoV-2 infection. Study-wide background: From unsorted whole blood, bulk RNA was sequenced, and the chains remained unpaired.

This clonotype was observed a few times. Individual cDNA molecules were tagged with unique molecular identifiers, the study reported. MiXCR, run by TCRdb on the 5' RACE reads, gives a single entry per CDR3 protein. The data show over 95,000 distinct CDR3 sequences, with roughly 15% seen just once and about 1.3% held by the top ten. Trimming cost V 1 base and J 3 bases, with 7 bases left between them. CDR1 and CDR2 (germline): KGHDR, SFDVKD. The CDR3 sequence is 14 residues long. What was sequenced was whole blood. The chain employs TRBV24-1 and TRBJ2-3; D is perhaps TRBD2 (5 bases). This sequence was found in an adult who was a healthcare worker with PCR-confirmed SARS-CoV-2 infection or an uninfected control (not recorded which). In DNA, the CDR3 is TGTGCCACCAGTGATTTCGGGAAAACAGATACGCAGTATTTT. This gives the protein CATSDFGKTDTQYF.